A selection of T cell receptor beta chains follows, all from one sample in a study of PD-1 blockade in classical Hodgkin lymphoma. Measured with immunoSEQ multiplex PCR; TCRdb has only the in-frame clones, and not every one. The data show more than 12,000 clones, with around 90% seen just once and about 18% held by the top ten. This specimen consisted of CD8+ T cells from blood, obtained before the fourth cycle of nivolumab. All receptors derive from a human donor with classical Hodgkin lymphoma. Each CDR3 is given with its conserved first and last residue. The D gene is left open where the match is weak.

J gene | D gene | V gene | CDR3 DNA | CDR3 protein
TRBJ2-7 | - | TRBV27 | TGTGCCAGCAGTCTTAGGGAGCCAGCTGACGAGCAGTACTTC | CASSLREPADEQYF
TRBJ2-1 | TRBD2 | TRBV28 | TGTGCCAGCAGTTTGTCTAGCGGGGGGCTTTGGGAGCAGTTCTTC | CASSLSSGGLWEQFF
TRBJ1-5 | - | TRBV5-4 | TGTGCCAGCAGCTTGGGCTTTGGGCCCCAGCATTTT | CASSLGFGPQHF
TRBJ2-2 | - | TRBV9 | TGTGCCAGCAGCGAAATAGCGACTCCCGGGGAGCTGTTTTTT | CASSEIATPGELFF
TRBJ2-1 | TRBD1 | TRBV7-9 | TGTGCCAGCAACTATGCACCGGGACAGGGCTACAATGAGCAGTTCTTC | CASNYAPGQGYNEQFF
TRBJ2-1 | TRBD2 | TRBV28 | TGTGCCAGCAGTTTCTCACATAGCGGGGGGGACTACAATGAGCAGTTCTTC | CASSFSHSGGDYNEQFF
TRBJ2-7 | - | TRBV11-3 | TGTGCCAGCAGCTCCCCGGTTGATGGTACCTACGAGCAGTACTTC | CASSSPVDGTYEQYF
TRBJ2-3 | - | TRBV28 | TGTGCCAGGACTGGGACGTTACGCACAGATACGCAGTATTTT | CARTGTLRTDTQYF
TRBJ2-2 | - | TRBV21-1 | TGTGCCAGCAGAAAAAAATCCCGGGGGGGCGGCACCGGGGAGCTGTTTTTT | CASRKKSRGGGTGELFF
TRBJ2-7 | TRBD2 | TRBV6-1 | TGTGCCAGCAGTGAAGCCGGGGGGGGTTCAACCTACGAGCAGTACTTC | CASSEAGGGSTYEQYF
TRBJ2-3 | - | TRBV27 | TGTGCCAGCAGTTTATCTATTTTCGGGGCCACAGATACGCAGTATTTT | CASSLSIFGATDTQYF
TRBJ2-3 | - | TRBV7-2 | TGTGCCAGCAGCTTAGCGCTAGGGTTTCTCCACTTAGATAGCACAGATACGCAGTATTTT | CASSLALGFLHLDSTDTQYF
TRBJ2-7 | TRBD1 | TRBV7-6 | TGTGCCAGCAGCTCGGGACAGCACTACGAGCAGTACTTC | CASSSGQHYEQYF
TRBJ2-1 | TRBD1 | TRBV19 | TGTGCCAGTAGTATACAGGGGGTCAACAATGAGCAGTTCTTC | CASSIQGVNNEQFF
TRBJ2-3 | - | TRBV10-1 | TGCGCCAGCAGTGACCCCGGTGATACGCAGTATTTT | CASSDPGDTQYF